The 2 T cell receptor beta chains given below trace back to one sample, sequenced in a study of early T cells in non-severe SARS-CoV-2 infection. MiXCR was run by TCRdb on the 5' RACE reads, yielding one entry per CDR3 protein. Seen here are tens of thousands of distinct CDR3 sequences, about 12% observed once, and the top ten hold 9.5% to 13%. Sequenced sample: whole blood. Receptors originate from an adult who was a healthcare worker with PCR-confirmed SARS-CoV-2 infection or an uninfected control (not recorded which).

The V and J genes are TRBV29-1 and TRBJ1-1; no reliable D call. The V gene lost 4 bases and the J gene lost 4 bases, with 7 bases spanning the gap. CDR1 and CDR2 (germline): SQVTM, ANQGSEA. The CDR3 has 11 residues. This CDR3 is CSVGEITEAFF. In DNA, the CDR3 is TGCAGCGTTGGAGAGATCACTGAAGCTTTCTTT.

This clonotype was recorded at least ten times. V is TRBV7-6 and J is TRBJ1-1, with 8 bases aligning to TRBD1. Germline V lookup: CDR1 SGHVS, CDR2 FNYEAQ. Unmatched junction bases numbered 8, after V lost 5 bases and J lost 6 bases. This CDR3 is built from 14 residues. CDR3 in amino acids: CASSPGQGYAEAFF. CDR3 sequence (DNA): TGTGCCAGCAGCCCAGGACAGGGTTACGCTGAAGCTTTCTTT.